This TCR beta chain was identified in a study of CD8 T cells in acute hepatitis C reinfection. About the research overall: Sequences come from NS3-1073-specific CD8+ T cells, during acute infection and after clearance.

Noted time point: naive CD8 control sorted from an acute-time-point sample. About this clone: Its matching antigen is unknown.

This CDR3 is built from 15 residues. Trimming shortened V by 0 bases and J by 0 bases, and 9 bases separated the two germline ends. Looked up from germline, CDR1 is MGHRA and CDR2 is YSYEKL. TCRdb's table, derived via immunoSEQ multiplex PCR, lists solely in-frame clones and lacks some. Of about 38,000 clones in the sample, around 87% were seen once. Study-wide results and limits: TRBV04 and TRBV06 were preferentially used in all groups, not explained by naive pool overrepresentation. Diversity was high, without significant differences between resolver and chronic groups.

The clonotype originates from a man aged 30 to 45 with chronic hepatitis C. This chain links TRBV4-1 with TRBJ2-7; no definite D call. What was sequenced was naive CD8+ T cells from PBMCs. This CDR3 reads CASSQDPLYSYEQYF. The CDR3 coding sequence is TGCGCCAGCAGCCAAGACCCCCTTTACTCCTACGAGCAGTACTTC.